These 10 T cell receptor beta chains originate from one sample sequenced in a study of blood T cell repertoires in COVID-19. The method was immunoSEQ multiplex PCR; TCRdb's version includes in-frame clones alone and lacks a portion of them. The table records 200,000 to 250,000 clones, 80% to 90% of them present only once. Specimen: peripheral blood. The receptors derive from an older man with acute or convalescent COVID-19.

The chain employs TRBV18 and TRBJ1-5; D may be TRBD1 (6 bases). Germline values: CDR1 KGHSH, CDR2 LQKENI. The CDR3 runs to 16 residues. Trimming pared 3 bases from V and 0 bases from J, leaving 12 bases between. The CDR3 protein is CASSPAPDSSNQPQHF. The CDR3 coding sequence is TGTGCCAGCTCACCTGCCCCGGACAGTAGCAATCAGCCCCAGCATTTT.

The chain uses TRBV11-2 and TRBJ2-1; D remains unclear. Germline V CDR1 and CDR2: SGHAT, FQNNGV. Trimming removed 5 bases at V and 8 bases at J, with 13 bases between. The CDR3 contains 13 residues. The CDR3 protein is CASSGRLIDEQFF. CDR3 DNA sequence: TGTGCCAGCAGCGGCCGTCTTATTGATGAGCAGTTCTTC.

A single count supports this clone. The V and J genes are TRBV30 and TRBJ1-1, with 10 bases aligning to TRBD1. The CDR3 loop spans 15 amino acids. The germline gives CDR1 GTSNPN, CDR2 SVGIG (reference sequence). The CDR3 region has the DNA TGTGCACGAAGGGGTCGGGACAGGGGAAACACTGAAGCTTTCTTT. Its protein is CARRGRDRGNTEAFF.

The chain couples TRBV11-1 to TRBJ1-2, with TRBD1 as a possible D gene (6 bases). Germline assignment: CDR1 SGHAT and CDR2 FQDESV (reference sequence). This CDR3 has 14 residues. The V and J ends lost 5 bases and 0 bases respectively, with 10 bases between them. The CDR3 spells CASSLGGANYGYTF. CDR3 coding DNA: TGTGCCAGCAGCCTAGGGGGAGCTAACTATGGCTACACCTTC. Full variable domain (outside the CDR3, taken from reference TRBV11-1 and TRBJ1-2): EAEVAQSPRYKITEKSQAVAFWCDPISGHATLYWYRQILGQGPELLVQFQDESVVDDSQLPKDRFSAERLKGVDSTLKIQPAELGDSAMYLCASSLGGANYGYTFGSGTRLTVV.

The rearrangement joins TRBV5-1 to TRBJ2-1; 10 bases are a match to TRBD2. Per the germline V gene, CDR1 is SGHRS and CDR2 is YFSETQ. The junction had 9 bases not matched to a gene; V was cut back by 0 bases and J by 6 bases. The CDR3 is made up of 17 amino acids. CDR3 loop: CASSLASGSNGPNEQFF. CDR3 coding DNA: TGCGCCAGCAGCTTGGCTAGCGGGAGTAATGGTCCCAATGAGCAGTTCTTC.

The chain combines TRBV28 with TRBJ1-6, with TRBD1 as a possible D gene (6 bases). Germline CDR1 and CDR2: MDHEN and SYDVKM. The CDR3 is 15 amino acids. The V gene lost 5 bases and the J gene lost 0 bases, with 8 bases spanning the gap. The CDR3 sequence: CASSGQSSYNSPLHF. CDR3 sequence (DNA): TGTGCCAGCAGTGGACAGAGCTCCTATAATTCACCCCTCCACTTT.

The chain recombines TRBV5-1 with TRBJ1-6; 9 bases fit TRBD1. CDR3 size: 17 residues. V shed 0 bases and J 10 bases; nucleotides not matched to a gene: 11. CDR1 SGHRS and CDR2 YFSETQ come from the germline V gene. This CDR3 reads CASSLGRRDRAWSPLHF. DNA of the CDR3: TGCGCCAGCAGCTTGGGTCGCCGGGACAGGGCTTGGTCACCCCTCCACTTT.

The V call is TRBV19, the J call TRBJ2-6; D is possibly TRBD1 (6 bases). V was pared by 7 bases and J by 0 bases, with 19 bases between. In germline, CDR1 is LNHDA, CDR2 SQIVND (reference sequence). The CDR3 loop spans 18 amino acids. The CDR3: CASTRRWTDHSGANVLTF. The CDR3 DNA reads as TGTGCCAGTACCCGAAGGTGGACAGATCACTCTGGGGCCAACGTCCTGACTTTC.

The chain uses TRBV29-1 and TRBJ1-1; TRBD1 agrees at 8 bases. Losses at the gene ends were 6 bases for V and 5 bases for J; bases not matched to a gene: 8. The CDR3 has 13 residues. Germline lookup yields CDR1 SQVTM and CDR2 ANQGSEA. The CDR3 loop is CSVTTGGWTEAFF. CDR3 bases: TGCAGCGTGACAACAGGGGGATGGACTGAAGCTTTCTTT.

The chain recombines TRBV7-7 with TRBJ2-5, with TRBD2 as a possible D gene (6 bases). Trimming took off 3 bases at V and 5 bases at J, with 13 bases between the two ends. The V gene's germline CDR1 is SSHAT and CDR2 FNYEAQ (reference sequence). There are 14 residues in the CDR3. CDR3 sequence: CASSFSGGGETQYF. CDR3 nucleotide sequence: TGTGCCAGCAGCTTCTCAGGCGGAGGGGAGACCCAGTACTTC. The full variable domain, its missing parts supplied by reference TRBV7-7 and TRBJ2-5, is GAGVSQSPRYKVTKRGQDVTLRCDPISSHATLYWYQQALGQGPEFLTYFNYEAQPDKSGLPSDRFSAERPEGSISTLTIQRTEQRDSAMYRCASSFSGGGETQYFGPGTRLLVL.